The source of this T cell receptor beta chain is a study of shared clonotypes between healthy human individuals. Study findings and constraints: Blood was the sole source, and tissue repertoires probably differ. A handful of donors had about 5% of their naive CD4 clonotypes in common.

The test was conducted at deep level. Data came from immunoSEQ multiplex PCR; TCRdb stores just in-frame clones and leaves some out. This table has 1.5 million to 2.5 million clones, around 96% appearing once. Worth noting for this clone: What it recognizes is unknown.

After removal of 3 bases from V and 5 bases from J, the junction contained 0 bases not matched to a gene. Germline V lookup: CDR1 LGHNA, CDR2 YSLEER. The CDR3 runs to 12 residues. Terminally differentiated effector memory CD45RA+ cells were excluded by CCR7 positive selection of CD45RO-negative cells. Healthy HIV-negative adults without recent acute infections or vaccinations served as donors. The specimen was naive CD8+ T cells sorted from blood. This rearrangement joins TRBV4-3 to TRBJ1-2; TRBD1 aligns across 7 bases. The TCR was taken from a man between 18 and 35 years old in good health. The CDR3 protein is CASSQTGYGYTF. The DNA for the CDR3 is TGCGCCAGCAGCCAGACAGGGTATGGCTACACCTTC.